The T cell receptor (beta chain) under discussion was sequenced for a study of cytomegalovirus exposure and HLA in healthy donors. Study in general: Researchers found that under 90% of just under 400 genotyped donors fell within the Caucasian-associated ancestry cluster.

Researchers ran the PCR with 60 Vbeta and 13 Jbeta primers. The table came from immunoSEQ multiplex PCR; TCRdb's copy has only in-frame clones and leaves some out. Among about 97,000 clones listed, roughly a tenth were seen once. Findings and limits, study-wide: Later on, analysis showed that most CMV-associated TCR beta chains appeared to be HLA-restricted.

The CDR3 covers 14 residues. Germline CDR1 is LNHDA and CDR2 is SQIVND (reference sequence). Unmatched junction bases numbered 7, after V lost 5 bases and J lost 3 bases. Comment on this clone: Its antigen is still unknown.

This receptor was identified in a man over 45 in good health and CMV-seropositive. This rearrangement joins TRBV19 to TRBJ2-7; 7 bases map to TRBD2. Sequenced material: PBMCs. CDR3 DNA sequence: TGTGCCAGTAGTCCACCTAGCGGATACTACGAGCAGTACTTC. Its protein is CASSPPSGYYEQYF.